These 26 T cell receptor beta chains were sequenced from one sample in a study of neoadjuvant nivolumab and ipilimumab in lung cancer. TCRdb's copy holds only in-frame clones and misses some; the assay was immunoSEQ multiplex PCR. The sample shows 30,000 or so clones, approximately 83% of them seen only once. This sample comprised tumor tissue, obtained after neoadjuvant nivolumab, alone or with ipilimumab, at or shortly before surgery. The receptors come from an adult with non-small cell lung cancer.

The chain links TRBV6-1 to TRBJ1-1, with a weak D call TRBD1 (5 bases). Trimming took off 8 bases at V and 6 bases at J, with 13 bases between the two ends. The CDR3 runs 12 residues. Per germline, CDR1 MNHNS and CDR2 SASEGT. CDR3 in amino acids: CASYAGRAEAFF. CDR3 sequence (DNA): TGTGCCAGCTACGCAGGGCGGGCTGAAGCTTTCTTT.

The chain carries TRBV10-3 and TRBJ1-2, with D uncertain. CDR1 is ENHRY and CDR2 is SYGVKD in the germline V gene. The CDR3 spans 12 residues. V lost 10 bases and J lost 6, with 15 bases in between. In nucleotides, the CDR3 is TGTGCCAGCGAGGACGGCTTACATGGCTACACCTTC. Translated: CASEDGLHGYTF.

The chain joins TRBV2 to TRBJ2-7; 7 bases fit TRBD1. Trimming removed 2 bases from V and 2 bases from J; junction bases left unmatched: 3. The CDR3 totals 14 residues. Germline values: CDR1 SNHLY, CDR2 FYNNEI. As DNA, the CDR3 is TGTGCCAGCAGTGAACAGGGGGTGACCTACGAGCAGTACTTC. It encodes CASSEQGVTYEQYF.

The chain has TRBV9 and TRBJ1-1, with D possibly being TRBD1 (5 bases). Trimming left V 3 bases short and J 8 bases short, with 20 bases between. This CDR3 spans 15 amino acids. Germline V gene data show CDR1 as SGDLS and CDR2 as YYNGEE. The CDR3 nucleotides are TGTGCCAGCAGCGCAACGGGGCGCGGGGCGGCGGAAGCTTTCTTT. Its protein is CASSATGRGAAEAFF.

The V gene is TRBV28, the J gene TRBJ2-7, with D tentatively TRBD1 (5 bases). Germline assignment: CDR1 MDHEN and CDR2 SYDVKM. CDR3 length: 11 residues. Trimming left V 2 bases short and J 7 bases short, with 6 bases between. CDR3 sequence (DNA): TGTGCCAGCAGTTTACAGGGTGAGCAGTACTTC. Translation gives CASSLQGEQYF.

The rearrangement uses TRBV5-1 and TRBJ1-1; 10 positions agree with TRBD1. The CDR3 extends over 15 amino acids. The V and J ends lost 7 bases and 0 bases, in that order; junction bases with no gene match: 6. The germline V gene has CDR1 SGHRS and CDR2 YFSETQ. The DNA of the CDR3 is TGCGCCAGCTGCCGGGACAGGGGAATGAACACTGAAGCTTTCTTT. Protein product: CASCRDRGMNTEAFF.

This chain uses TRBV5-1 with TRBJ1-1, with D possibly being TRBD1 (5 bases). Germline V gene sequence: CDR1 SGHRS, CDR2 YFSETQ. This CDR3 is built from 14 residues. The germline V and J ends were trimmed by 4 bases and 4 bases, with 14 bases remaining between them. CDR3: CASSIQRGSTEAFF. The CDR3 coding sequence is TGCGCCAGCAGCATCCAGCGGGGGAGCACTGAAGCTTTCTTT.

This clone was seen a single time. The chain uses TRBV9 and TRBJ2-3; 8 bases are shared with TRBD1. The CDR3 is 15 amino acids. The ends lost 3 bases at V and 3 bases at J; junction bases unmatched: 6. The germline CDR1 and CDR2 sequences are SGDLS and YYNGEE. The CDR3 here is CASSGTGLLTDTQYF. Written as DNA, the CDR3 is TGTGCCAGCAGCGGGACAGGGCTGCTTACAGATACGCAGTATTTT.

This chain connects TRBV7-2 to TRBJ2-1; D is unresolved. This CDR3 comprises 15 residues. V lost 1 base and J lost 4, with 11 bases in between. Per germline, CDR1 SGHTA and CDR2 FQGNSA. The CDR3 DNA is TGTGCCAGCAGCTTAGTCACCCCAGGATACAATGAGCAGTTCTTC. It translates to CASSLVTPGYNEQFF.

The rearrangement joins TRBV4-1 to TRBJ2-3; TRBD2 matches at 10 bases. Germline assignment: CDR1 MGHRA and CDR2 YSYEKL. The V segment lost 4 bases and the J segment 4 bases; nucleotides outside the gene matches: 2. The CDR3 runs 14 residues. The CDR3 loop reads CASSPSGSADTQYF. The CDR3 DNA sequence: TGCGCCAGCAGCCCTAGCGGGAGCGCAGATACGCAGTATTTT.

V is TRBV5-5 and J is TRBJ2-3; maybe TRBD1 (6 bases). In germline, CDR1 is SGHKS, CDR2 YYEKEE (reference sequence). V was clipped by 4 bases and J by 3 bases, with 18 bases between them. The CDR3 extends over 16 amino acids. As DNA, the CDR3 is TGTGCCAGCAGCGTAGGCAGGGGATTAAGGACAGATACGCAGTATTTT. Amino acids: CASSVGRGLRTDTQYF.

The V gene is TRBV5-1, the J gene TRBJ2-5; 7 bases agree with TRBD2. The CDR3 has 14 residues. V lost 1 base to trimming and J lost 4 bases; unmatched junction nucleotides: 4. The germline CDR1 and CDR2 sequences are SGHRS and YFSETQ. As DNA, the CDR3 is TGCGCCAGCAGCTTGCTGGGGGAGGGAGAGACCCAGTACTTC. Its translation: CASSLLGEGETQYF.

This chain connects TRBV9 to TRBJ2-2; D is possibly TRBD2 (6 bases). The CDR3 has 15 residues. Trimming stripped 1 base from V and 8 bases from J, with 15 bases between. Germline V CDR1 and CDR2: SGDLS, YYNGEE. CDR3 DNA sequence: TGTGCCAGCAGCGTAACAGCGGGCCAAACGGGGGAGCTGTTTTTT. Its protein product is CASSVTAGQTGELFF.

The chain couples TRBV7-9 to TRBJ2-1; 7 bases align to TRBD2. Per germline, CDR1 SEHNR and CDR2 FQNEAQ (reference sequence). The CDR3 runs 14 residues. V lost 3 bases and J lost 5; bases outside the gene matches: 4. Here the CDR3 DNA reads TGTGCCAGCAGCTTTGCCCGGGGGGACAATGAGCAGTTCTTC. Translated: CASSFARGDNEQFF.

V usage is TRBV4-2 and J usage is TRBJ1-1; 7 bases match TRBD1. The ends lost 2 bases at V and 1 base at J; junction bases unmatched: 16. The length of the CDR3 is 19 residues. CDR1 and CDR2 from the germline V gene are LGHNA and YNFKEQ. CDR3 sequence reads: CASSQHGVIGQATNTEAFF. Here the CDR3 DNA reads TGTGCCAGCAGCCAACACGGGGTAATCGGACAGGCGACGAACACTGAAGCTTTCTTT.

The genes are TRBV7-8 and TRBJ2-7; 8 bases line up with TRBD1. The germline CDR1 and CDR2 sequences are SGHVS and FQNEAQ. The CDR3 is 14 amino acids. Germline trimming cut 3 bases from V and 2 bases from J; bases unmatched to any gene: 3. Written as DNA, the CDR3 is TGTGCCAGCAGCTTGGACAGGGAAACCTACGAGCAGTACTTC. It is translated as CASSLDRETYEQYF.

The genes are TRBV6-5 and TRBJ1-2, with D unresolved. V was trimmed by 0 bases and J by 5 bases, leaving 4 bases between them. This CDR3 is built from 12 residues. Germline V gives CDR1 MNHEY, CDR2 SVGAGI. CDR3 residues: CASSYSGYGYTF. The CDR3 DNA reads as TGTGCCAGCAGTTACTCTGGGTATGGCTACACCTTC.

This chain links TRBV19 with TRBJ2-7; 12 bases agree with TRBD2. This CDR3 is 15 amino acids long. V was clipped by 6 bases and J by 4 bases; unmatched bases: 7. CDR1 and CDR2 from the germline V gene are LNHDA and SQIVND (reference sequence). The CDR3 loop is CASRTGTSGPYEQYF. The CDR3 DNA reads as TGTGCCAGTAGGACCGGGACTAGCGGGCCGTACGAGCAGTACTTC.

This chain uses TRBV7-8 with TRBJ2-2; TRBD2 matches 9 bases. The CDR3 length is 17 residues. After removal of 1 base from V and 4 bases from J, the junction contained 7 bases not matched to a gene. Germline V gene sequence: CDR1 SGHVS, CDR2 FQNEAQ. CDR3 loop: CASSLVAGAGFTGELFF. The CDR3 DNA follows: TGTGCCAGCAGCTTAGTAGCGGGAGCAGGGTTCACCGGGGAGCTGTTTTTT.

This clone has just a few counts. The V call is TRBV28, the J call TRBJ1-2; 10 bases are shared with TRBD1. Germline trimming cut 4 bases from V and 1 base from J; bases unmatched to any gene: 12. The CDR3 runs to 18 residues. The germline V gene has CDR1 MDHEN and CDR2 SYDVKM. CDR3 in amino acids: CASSSPRQGAQINYGYTF. As DNA, the CDR3 is TGTGCCAGCAGTTCGCCGAGACAGGGGGCACAAATTAACTATGGCTACACCTTC.

CDR3 DNA sequence: TGTGCCAGCAGCCCCGACGGATCCTACGAGCAGTACTTC. This encodes CASSPDGSYEQYF. The chain recombines TRBV5-6 with TRBJ2-7; D unresolved. The V end was cut by 4 bases, the J end by 1 base, with 9 bases between. Germline CDR1 SGHDT, CDR2 YYEEEE. CDR3 length: 13 residues.

This chain uses TRBV6-1 with TRBJ2-7; D might be TRBD1 or TRBD2, each matching 5 bases. The germline gives CDR1 MNHNS, CDR2 SASEGT. CDR3 length equals 14 residues. The V end was cut by 6 bases, the J end by 0 bases, with 12 bases between. CDR3 amino acids: CASRRGLASYEQYF. Written as DNA, the CDR3 is TGTGCCAGCAGGAGGGGCCTCGCCTCCTACGAGCAGTACTTC.

This clone showed up just a few times. The V call is TRBV2, the J call TRBJ2-7, with TRBD2 matching over 13 bases. The CDR3 runs to 15 residues. V was clipped by 3 bases and J by 2 bases; unmatched bases: 1. Germline V gene sequence: CDR1 SNHLY, CDR2 FYNNEI. CDR3 sequence reads: CASSEGTSGTYEQYF. As DNA, the CDR3 is TGTGCCAGCAGTGAGGGGACTAGCGGGACCTACGAGCAGTACTTC.

V is TRBV7-2 and J is TRBJ2-7; TRBD2 agrees at 9 bases. The CDR3 extends over 18 amino acids. Looked up from germline, CDR1 is SGHTA and CDR2 is FQGNSA. The trim removed 2 bases at V and 5 bases at J, leaving 16 bases unmatched. CDR3 nucleotide sequence: TGTGCCAGCAGCTTATACTACTTTCGCGGGAGGGAAGCGAACGAGCAGTACTTC. Its translation: CASSLYYFRGREANEQYF.

The chain carries TRBV11-2 and TRBJ2-1; 9 positions agree with TRBD2. CDR3 size: 16 residues. In germline, CDR1 is SGHAT, CDR2 FQNNGV. V shed 5 bases and J 3 bases; nucleotides not matched to a gene: 8. CDR3 protein: CASSTQTSGFYNEQFF. Written as DNA, the CDR3 is TGTGCCAGCAGCACACAGACTAGCGGATTCTACAATGAGCAGTTCTTC.

The chain uses TRBV7-9 and TRBJ1-1, with a weak D call TRBD1 (5 bases). CDR3 length equals 11 residues. CDR1 and CDR2 (germline): SEHNR, FQNEAQ (reference sequence). Between the trimmed V and J ends, which lost 1 base and 10 bases, there was a span of 7 bases. The CDR3 coding sequence is TGTGCCAGCAGCTTAGTGGGGGGAGCTTTCTTT. This sequence encodes CASSLVGGAFF.